A selection of T cell receptor beta chains follows, all from one sample in a study of blood T cell repertoires in COVID-19. The repertoire was sequenced with immunoSEQ multiplex PCR; TCRdb's copy has only in-frame clones and lacks some. The sample consists of fewer than 110,000 clones, about 93% of them appearing once. Sequencing used peripheral blood. The source is a woman between 25 and 40 years old with acute or convalescent COVID-19. CDR3s include the opening cysteine and the closing phenylalanine or tryptophan. The D gene is left open where the match is weak. Some rows mark clone size as missing; the rest say once, few, many or name a class of expanded clone.

d_gene: TRBD1
j_gene: TRBJ2-7
v_gene: TRBV7-9
abundance: .
CDR3aa: CATDTSGTGGNEQYF
CDR3nt: TGTGCCACCGATACGTCGGGGACAGGGGGAAACGAGCAGTACTTC

d_gene: .
j_gene: TRBJ1-2
v_gene: TRBV5-1
abundance: .
CDR3aa: CASSLEGVLIYGYTF
CDR3nt: TGCGCCAGCAGCTTGGAAGGGGTTTTGATCTATGGCTACACCTTC

d_gene: .
j_gene: TRBJ2-4
v_gene: TRBV3-1/TRBV3-2
abundance: .
CDR3aa: CASSQVTGAKNIQYF
CDR3nt: TGTGCCAGCAGCCAAGTCACGGGAGCCAAAAACATTCAGTACTTC

d_gene: .
j_gene: TRBJ1-3
v_gene: TRBV4-2
abundance: .
CDR3aa: CASSQDLTGGENTIYF
CDR3nt: TGTGCCAGCAGCCAAGATCTTACGGGGGGCGAAAACACCATATATTTT

d_gene: TRBD2
j_gene: TRBJ2-7
v_gene: TRBV7-2
abundance: once
CDR3aa: CASSFHGRSSYEQYF
CDR3nt: TGTGCCAGCAGCTTCCACGGGAGGAGCTCCTACGAGCAGTACTTC

d_gene: .
j_gene: TRBJ1-5
v_gene: TRBV10-2
abundance: .
CDR3aa: CASSPLDRGDQPQHF
CDR3nt: TGCGCCAGCAGTCCCCTGGACAGAGGGGATCAGCCCCAGCATTTT

d_gene: TRBD1
j_gene: TRBJ2-1
v_gene: TRBV19
abundance: few
CDR3aa: CASSASGTGGQEQFF
CDR3nt: TGTGCCAGTAGTGCCTCCGGGACAGGGGGCCAAGAGCAGTTCTTC

d_gene: .
j_gene: TRBJ1-1
v_gene: TRBV7-3
abundance: .
CDR3aa: CASSLNKNTEAFF
CDR3nt: TGTGCCAGCAGCTTAAATAAGAACACTGAAGCTTTCTTT

d_gene: .
j_gene: TRBJ1-5
v_gene: TRBV6-2/TRBV6-3
abundance: .
CDR3aa: CASSYSFNNQPQHF
CDR3nt: TGTGCCAGCAGTTACTCGTTCAACAATCAGCCCCAGCATTTT

d_gene: TRBD2
j_gene: TRBJ2-1
v_gene: TRBV4-1
abundance: .
CDR3aa: CASSQDHWASGGYNEQFF
CDR3nt: TGCGCCAGCAGCCAAGATCATTGGGCTAGCGGGGGATACAATGAGCAGTTCTTC

d_gene: TRBD1
j_gene: TRBJ1-5
v_gene: TRBV9
abundance: .
CDR3aa: CASSSRPWGRTDRVSARGNQPQHF
CDR3nt: TGTGCCAGCAGCTCCCGACCCTGGGGGCGGACCGACAGGGTAAGTGCGAGGGGCAATCAGCCCCAGCATTTT

d_gene: TRBD2
j_gene: TRBJ2-3
v_gene: TRBV19
abundance: .
CDR3aa: CASSTFAGGTDTQYF
CDR3nt: TGTGCCAGTAGTACCTTCGCGGGGGGCACAGATACGCAGTATTTT

d_gene: .
j_gene: TRBJ1-4
v_gene: TRBV15
abundance: .
CDR3aa: CATSRDRGSDSQFF
CDR3nt: TGTGCCACCAGCAGAGATAGGGGGAGCGATTCTCAGTTTTTT

d_gene: TRBD1
j_gene: TRBJ1-4
v_gene: TRBV6-5
abundance: .
CDR3aa: CASSKETGYNEKLFF
CDR3nt: TGTGCCAGCAGCAAGGAGACAGGGTATAATGAAAAACTGTTTTTT

d_gene: TRBD1
j_gene: TRBJ1-2
v_gene: TRBV27
abundance: .
CDR3aa: CASSYRDRGSGYTF
CDR3nt: TGTGCCAGCAGTTACCGGGACAGGGGCTCTGGCTACACCTTC

d_gene: .
j_gene: TRBJ2-5
v_gene: TRBV7-3
abundance: .
CDR3aa: CASSLRAGRQETQYF
CDR3nt: TGTGCCAGCAGTCTACGGGCGGGGAGGCAAGAGACCCAGTACTTC

d_gene: .
j_gene: TRBJ2-7
v_gene: TRBV18
abundance: .
CDR3aa: CASSPQEISYEQYF
CDR3nt: TGTGCCAGCTCACCACAGGAGATCTCCTACGAGCAGTACTTC

d_gene: .
j_gene: TRBJ2-7
v_gene: TRBV4-3
abundance: .
CDR3aa: CASSQERHPTYEQYF
CDR3nt: TGCGCCAGCAGCCAAGAGCGCCACCCGACCTACGAGCAGTACTTC